A selection of T cell receptor beta chains follows, all from one sample in a study of human T cells and chemical hapten exposure. MiXCR was run by TCRdb on the RACE reads, yielding one entry per CDR3 protein. The table records about 89,000 distinct CDR3 sequences, roughly 9.6% of them present only once. Here the sequenced sample was whole blood, taken in connection with sensitization to the hapten diphenylcyclopropenone (DPC). Source of these receptors: a man aged 40-49 years with alopecia areata. Some clones in this sample may be carry-over from other donors' samples. CDR3s include the opening cysteine and the closing phenylalanine or tryptophan. A D gene is named only where the DNA matches it firmly. Clone size, where shown, is once, few, many, or a class for clones that have expanded.

V gene	J gene	D gene	clone size	CDR3 protein	CDR3 DNA
TRBV6-2/TRBV6-3	TRBJ2-5	-	-	CASSTHLWGVQYF	TGTGCCAGCAGTACACACCTCTGGGGTGTCCAGTACTTC
TRBV18	TRBJ2-1	TRBD1	-	CASSPRTDRGLNNEQFF	TGTGCCAGCTCACCCCGAACCGACAGGGGTTTAAACAATGAGCAGTTCTTC
TRBV7-7	TRBJ2-5	-	few	CASSLDSLGVQETQYF	TGTGCTAGCAGCTTAGACTCCCTTGGGGTCCAAGAGACCCAGTACTTC
TRBV5-1	TRBJ2-6	-	few	CASSLGPGGRQGANVLTF	TGCGCCAGCAGCTTGGGGCCGGGGGGCCGGCAAGGGGCCAACGTCCTGACTTTC
TRBV12-3/TRBV12-4	TRBJ2-1	TRBD2	many	CASSGTSGTLLF	TGTGCCAGCAGCGGGACTAGCGGGACTCTGCTCTTC
TRBV6-2/TRBV6-3	TRBJ2-1	-	many	CASRTSRRYNEQFF	TGTGCCAGCAGGACTAGTCGGAGATACAATGAGCAGTTCTTC
TRBV29-1	TRBJ2-1	-	few	CSVERGHAGNEQFF	TGCAGCGTTGAAAGGGGTCACGCCGGCAATGAGCAGTTCTTC
TRBV4-3	TRBJ2-7	TRBD1	-	CASSHRGTGGSEQYF	TGCGCCAGCAGCCATCGCGGGACAGGGGGCTCCGAGCAGTACTTC
TRBV3-1	TRBJ1-4	TRBD1	few	CASSRTGGDEKLFF	TGTGCCAGCAGCCGAACAGGGGGCGATGAAAAACTGTTTTTT
TRBV7-7	TRBJ2-5	TRBD1	-	CASSSHLDRVETQYF	TGTGCTAGCAGCTCTCACCTCGACAGGGTAGAGACCCAGTACTTC
TRBV5-6	TRBJ1-3	-	many	CASSFGGAGNTIYF	TGTGCCAGCAGCTTCGGGGGCGCAGGAAACACCATATATTTT
TRBV6-6	TRBJ2-6	-	few	CASSYPTGPGANVLTF	TGTGCCAGCAGTTACCCGACAGGACCTGGGGCCAACGTCCTGACTTTC
TRBV7-2	TRBJ2-6	TRBD2	few	CASSLRLAGSSGANVLTF	TGTGCCAGCAGCTTAAGATTAGCGGGGTCCTCTGGGGCCAACGTCCTGACTTTC
TRBV27	TRBJ2-3	-	few	CASSSWGVGEDTQYF	TGTGCCAGCAGTTCATGGGGTGTGGGCGAGGATACGCAGTATTTT
TRBV18	TRBJ1-1	-	few	CASSPPTSLNTEAFF	TGTGCCAGCTCACCACCAACAAGCTTGAACACTGAAGCTTTCTTT
TRBV7-2	TRBJ2-7	-	-	CASSPPGLASYEQYF	TGTGCCAGCAGCCCCCCCGGACTTGCTAGCTACGAGCAGTACTTC
TRBV12-3/TRBV12-4	TRBJ1-2	-	-	CASSPGTVYGYTF	TGTGCCAGCAGTCCCGGGACGGTGTATGGCTACACCTTC
TRBV28	TRBJ2-6	TRBD2	many	CASSPSSGRRSGANVLTF	TGTGCCAGCAGTCCGTCTAGCGGGAGGCGCTCTGGGGCCAACGTCCTGACTTTC
TRBV12-5	TRBJ1-1	-	many	CASGLTRNTEAFF	TGTGCTAGTGGTTTGACGCGGAATACTGAAGCTTTCTTT
TRBV12-5	TRBJ1-1	TRBD1	-	CASGFSRDSMNTKAFF	TGTGCTAGTGGTTTCTCCCGGGACAGCATGAACACTAAAGCTTTCTTT
TRBV30	TRBJ1-2	TRBD1	-	CAWSRDRPYGYTF	TGTGCCTGGAGTCGGGACAGACCCTATGGCTACACCTTC
TRBV21-1	TRBJ2-7	-	-	CASSTNGQTYEQYF	TGTGCCAGCAGCACCAACGGCCAAACCTACGAGCAGTACTTC
TRBV18	TRBJ1-1	-	few	CASSPPGVTEAFF	TGTGCCAGCTCACCACCAGGTGTAACTGAAGCTTTCTTT
TRBV27	TRBJ1-4	TRBD1	few	CASSLLWGQGDEKLFF	TGTGCCAGCAGCCTCTTGTGGGGACAGGGGGATGAAAAACTGTTTTTT
TRBV20-1	TRBJ2-3	-	-	CSAGTLDRTDTQYF	TGCAGTGCCGGGACTCTCGACCGCACAGATACGCAGTATTTT
TRBV18	TRBJ1-1	-	-	CASSPWENTEAFF	TGTGCCAGCTCCCCCTGGGAGAACACTGAAGCTTTCTTT
TRBV24-1	TRBJ2-3	TRBD1	few	CATNPGQGPDTQYF	TGTGCCACCAACCCGGGACAGGGTCCAGATACGCAGTATTTT
TRBV4-3	TRBJ2-3	-	few	CASSQDLAAGLGTQYF	TGCGCCAGCAGCCAAGATCTGGCGGCAGGGCTAGGTACGCAGTATTTT
TRBV11-2	TRBJ1-2	-	-	CASSLSRANYGYTF	TGTGCCAGCAGCTTATCGCGAGCTAACTATGGCTACACCTTC
TRBV28	TRBJ1-6	TRBD1	-	CASSMSDRGSPLHF	TGTGCCAGCAGTATGTCGGACAGGGGATCACCCCTCCACTTT
TRBV11-2	TRBJ2-2	-	many	CASTYRPNTGELFF	TGTGCCAGCACCTACAGACCGAACACCGGGGAGCTGTTTTTT
TRBV5-1	TRBJ1-4	TRBD1	few	CASKGQAATNEKLFF	TGCGCCAGCAAGGGACAGGCTGCAACTAATGAAAAACTGTTTTTT
TRBV27	TRBJ2-3	-	-	CASSLRYLDTQYF	TGTGCCAGCAGTTTACGGTATTTGGATACGCAGTATTTT
TRBV6-2/TRBV6-3	TRBJ1-1	TRBD1	-	CASSQGGYTEAFF	TGTGCCAGCAGTCAGGGGGGGTACACTGAAGCTTTCTTT
TRBV20-1	TRBJ2-4	-	many	CSAGRTGDIQYF	TGCAGTGCTGGCCGGACGGGGGACATTCAGTACTTC
TRBV20-1	TRBJ2-3	TRBD2	few	CSARTSGTDTQYF	TGCAGTGCTAGGACTAGCGGGACCGATACGCAGTATTTT
TRBV3-2	TRBJ2-7	-	-	CASIRGGDRGLEQYF	TGTGCCAGCATCAGGGGGGGGGACAGGGGCCTCGAGCAGTACTTC
TRBV6-6	TRBJ2-1	TRBD2	-	CASNYRAGENEQFF	TGTGCCAGCAATTATCGAGCGGGAGAAAATGAGCAGTTCTTC
TRBV7-2	TRBJ2-5	-	-	CASSFSDRDQETQYF	TGTGCCAGCAGCTTCTCGGACAGAGATCAAGAGACCCAGTACTTC
TRBV28	TRBJ2-3	-	few	CASSFFTSHTDTQYF	TGTGCCAGCAGTTTCTTCACTAGCCACACAGATACGCAGTATTTT
TRBV6-2/TRBV6-3	TRBJ2-1	TRBD2	few	CATRIGGSVNEQFF	TGTGCCACTAGAATTGGCGGGAGTGTCAATGAGCAGTTCTTC
TRBV7-6	TRBJ1-1	-	many	CASSFYEGAENEAFF	TGTGCCAGCAGCTTCTATGAGGGCGCAGAGAATGAAGCTTTCTTT
TRBV7-2	TRBJ2-3	-	few	CASSSQLRTDTQYF	TGTGCCAGCAGCTCTCAACTCCGCACAGATACGCAGTATTTT
TRBV7-8	TRBJ2-3	-	-	CASSIQPAADTQYF	TGTGCCAGCAGCATTCAACCAGCGGCAGATACGCAGTATTTT
TRBV30	TRBJ1-1	-	-	CAGITGSTEAFF	TGTGCCGGCATAACAGGGTCCACTGAAGCTTTCTTT
TRBV29-1	TRBJ1-2	-	many	CSVGLEAKANYGYTF	TGCAGCGTTGGATTGGAGGCTAAAGCTAACTATGGCTACACCTTC
TRBV10-3	TRBJ2-3	-	many	CAHGGSTDTQYF	TGTGCCCACGGAGGGAGCACAGATACGCAGTATTTT
TRBV7-2	TRBJ2-3	-	many	CASRGRPTDTQYF	TGTGCCAGCAGGGGCCGCCCTACAGATACGCAGTATTTT
TRBV29-1	TRBJ2-1	TRBD2	few	CSVRPGLAGVGSYNEQFF	TGCAGCGTGAGACCGGGACTAGCGGGAGTTGGGTCCTACAATGAGCAGTTCTTC
TRBV2	TRBJ2-1	TRBD2	few	CASRPTSGSGNEQFF	TGTGCCAGCAGGCCCACTAGCGGGAGTGGAAATGAGCAGTTCTTC
TRBV29-1	TRBJ1-4	-	few	CSVEDRVATNEKLFF	TGCAGCGTTGAAGATCGGGTTGCAACTAATGAAAAACTGTTTTTT
TRBV6-2/TRBV6-3	TRBJ1-2	TRBD1	many	CASSPSTGGLRYGYTF	TGTGCCAGCAGCCCCTCGACAGGGGGCTTACGATATGGCTACACCTTC
TRBV6-5	TRBJ2-3	TRBD2	many	CASSPGGTDTQYF	TGTGCCAGCAGTCCGGGGGGGACGGATACGCAGTATTTT
TRBV7-9	TRBJ1-2	TRBD1	-	CASSLGTGNYGYTF	TGTGCCAGCAGCTTGGGGACAGGAAATTATGGCTACACCTTC
TRBV30	TRBJ1-3	-	-	CAWSVSVVGNTIYF	TGTGCCTGGAGTGTGTCAGTGGTTGGAAACACCATATATTTT
TRBV29-1	TRBJ2-1	-	few	CSVEGVYNEQFF	TGCAGCGTGGAAGGGGTTTACAATGAGCAGTTCTTC
TRBV29-1	TRBJ2-7	-	-	CSAPGPLNEQYF	TGCAGCGCACCGGGACCTTTGAACGAGCAGTACTTC